The rows below give T cell receptor beta chains drawn from one sample of a study of blood T cell repertoires in COVID-19. The data were produced by immunoSEQ multiplex PCR, yet TCRdb's version contains in-frame clones alone and is incomplete. The table includes about 220,000 clones, about four fifths detected once. The sample comprised PBMCs or T cells enriched from blood (not recorded which). Receptors were obtained from a middle-aged woman who had been exposed to COVID-19. Each CDR3 is given with its conserved first and last residue. D genes are given only for firm matches. Only part of the rows carry a size: once, few, many, or a class if the clone is expanded.

d_gene	v_gene	abundance	j_gene	CDR3aa	CDR3nt
.	TRBV4-2	.	TRBJ2-2	CASSQVSLDNTGELFF	TGTGCCAGCAGCCAAGTTAGTCTCGATAACACCGGGGAGCTGTTTTTT
TRBD2	TRBV11-3	.	TRBJ2-5	CASSSDGGAFETQYF	TGTGCCAGCAGCTCAGACGGGGGGGCCTTTGAGACCCAGTACTTC
.	TRBV7-2	few	TRBJ1-3	CASSVGGLSGNTIYF	TGTGCCAGCAGCGTCGGGGGGTTATCTGGAAACACCATATATTTT
.	TRBV2	.	TRBJ1-4	CASSGAGLNEKLFF	TGTGCCAGCAGTGGGGCGGGGCTTAATGAAAAACTGTTTTTT
.	TRBV27	.	TRBJ2-7	CASSTQGNPVEQYF	TGTGCCAGCAGTACCCAGGGGAACCCGGTCGAGCAGTACTTC
.	TRBV4-3	.	TRBJ2-2	CASSQVLSTGELFF	TGCGCCAGCAGCCAAGTTCTAAGCACCGGGGAGCTGTTTTTT
TRBD2	TRBV6-6	.	TRBJ2-1	CASSYSTSGDNEQFF	TGTGCCAGCAGTTACTCTACTAGCGGGGACAATGAGCAGTTCTTC
TRBD2	TRBV2	.	TRBJ2-5	CASSEREGTQYF	TGTGCCAGCAGTGAGCGGGAGGGAACCCAGTACTTC
TRBD1	TRBV18	few	TRBJ1-3	CASSQGGQGISGNTIYF	TGTGCCAGCTCACAGGGCGGACAGGGGATCTCTGGAAACACCATATATTTT
.	TRBV6-5	.	TRBJ1-2	CASSPDKSNYGYTF	TGTGCCAGCAGTCCCGACAAGTCTAACTATGGCTACACCTTC
.	TRBV2	.	TRBJ2-5	CASRWGQGTQYF	TGTGCCAGCAGGTGGGGGCAGGGGACCCAGTACTTC
.	TRBV10-1	.	TRBJ2-7	CASSAESRDNSYEQYF	TGCGCCAGCAGTGCGGAGTCGAGGGACAACTCCTACGAGCAGTACTTC
TRBD1	TRBV19	.	TRBJ2-2	CASSYARTGWGYGELFF	TGTGCCAGTAGCTACGCTCGGACAGGGTGGGGATACGGGGAGCTGTTTTTT
.	TRBV30	.	TRBJ1-2	CAWSPGLGYGYTF	TGTGCCTGGAGTCCCGGACTTGGATATGGCTACACCTTC
TRBD2	TRBV9	.	TRBJ2-3	CASSVVSGAGGTDTQYF	TGTGCCAGCAGCGTAGTATCAGGAGCGGGGGGTACAGATACGCAGTATTTT
TRBD2	TRBV3-1/TRBV3-2	.	TRBJ2-1	CASTTAGSYNEQFF	TGTGCCAGCACCACAGCGGGGTCCTACAATGAGCAGTTCTTC
.	TRBV24-1	.	TRBJ1-1	CASTGWNTEAFF	TGTGCCTCTACAGGGTGGAACACTGAAGCTTTCTTT
TRBD1	TRBV6-5	.	TRBJ1-2	CASRLTGPNYGYTF	TGTGCCAGCAGATTGACAGGGCCCAACTATGGCTACACCTTC
.	TRBV6-5	.	TRBJ1-4	CATRHFGDNEKLFF	TGTGCCACCAGGCACTTCGGGGATAATGAAAAACTGTTTTTT
TRBD2	TRBV19	.	TRBJ2-2	CASRPKQLGGTGELFF	TGTGCCAGTAGACCTAAACAACTGGGGGGGACCGGGGAGCTGTTTTTT
TRBD1	TRBV5-4	.	TRBJ2-5	CASSPGTGQWETQYF	TGTGCCAGCAGCCCGGGGACAGGGCAGTGGGAGACCCAGTACTTC
.	TRBV5-1	.	TRBJ1-1	CASSLGHRAMGTEAFF	TGCGCCAGCAGCTTGGGGCACAGGGCAATGGGTACTGAAGCTTTCTTT
TRBD1	TRBV5-1	few	TRBJ1-2	CASRSAGGNLDGYTF	TGCGCCAGCAGATCGGCAGGGGGCAATTTGGATGGCTACACCTTC
.	TRBV9	.	TRBJ1-4	CASSPSGNGVWQNEKLFF	TGTGCCAGCAGCCCCAGTGGGAACGGGGTCTGGCAGAATGAAAAACTGTTTTTT
.	TRBV6-5	.	TRBJ1-1	CASSRPDWGTEAFF	TGTGCCAGCAGCCGTCCGGACTGGGGCACTGAAGCTTTCTTT
.	TRBV14	.	TRBJ1-1	CASRQVTIGRMNTEAFF	TGTGCCAGCCGACAGGTTACCATCGGTCGGATGAACACTGAAGCTTTCTTT
TRBD1	TRBV6-5	.	TRBJ2-7	CASSYSGTGVYEQYF	TGTGCCAGCAGTTACTCTGGGACAGGGGTTTACGAGCAGTACTTC
.	TRBV6-6	few	TRBJ2-5	CASSYGEATQYF	TGTGCCAGCAGTTACGGGGAGGCGACCCAGTACTTC
.	TRBV20-1	once	TRBJ1-1	CSASRPGTEDTEAFF	TGCAGTGCTAGTCGCCCGGGAACGGAGGACACTGAAGCTTTCTTT
TRBD2	TRBV19	.	TRBJ2-1	CASSMSAGGFYNEQFF	TGTGCCAGTAGTATGTCAGCGGGGGGGTTTTACAATGAGCAGTTCTTC
TRBD1	TRBV27	.	TRBJ1-2	CASSSLQGKDGYTF	TGTGCCAGCAGTTCGTTACAGGGGAAGGATGGCTACACCTTC
TRBD1	TRBV5-6	.	TRBJ1-2	CASSLGQGVRYGYTF	TGTGCCAGCAGCTTGGGACAGGGAGTCCGCTATGGCTACACCTTC
.	TRBV6-6	once	TRBJ2-2	CASRRRQENTGELFF	TGTGCCAGCAGACGACGACAGGAAAACACCGGGGAGCTGTTTTTT
TRBD1	TRBV9	.	TRBJ2-1	CASSSDRGTDEQFF	TGTGCCAGCAGCTCTGACAGGGGGACGGATGAGCAGTTCTTC
.	TRBV11-2	once	TRBJ2-5	CASSFLGAIQETQYF	TGTGCCAGCAGCTTTTTGGGGGCCATCCAAGAGACCCAGTACTTC
TRBD1	TRBV5-4	.	TRBJ1-2	CASSIDLLGQGNGYTF	TGTGCCAGCAGTATAGACTTACTGGGACAGGGGAATGGCTACACCTTC
.	TRBV3-1/TRBV3-2	.	TRBJ1-1	CASSQEAQGRANTEAFF	TGTGCCAGCAGCCAAGAAGCTCAGGGGCGTGCGAACACTGAAGCTTTCTTT
TRBD2	TRBV20-1	.	TRBJ2-1	CSAVGGGRPFF	TGCAGTGCTGTGGGCGGGGGGCGGCCGTTCTTC
.	TRBV6-1	.	TRBJ1-2	CASSELGFWTSNYGYTF	TGTGCCAGCAGTGAATTGGGCTTTTGGACTTCTAACTATGGCTACACCTTC
TRBD1	TRBV30	few	TRBJ1-5	CAWSLGQSNQPQHF	TGTGCCTGGAGCTTGGGACAGAGCAATCAGCCCCAGCATTTT
TRBD1	TRBV5-1	.	TRBJ2-4	CASSLEGQGPNIQYF	TGCGCCAGCAGCTTGGAAGGACAGGGACCAAACATTCAGTACTTC
.	TRBV7-2	.	TRBJ2-2	CASSDLGTGELFF	TGTGCCAGCAGCGACCTAGGAACCGGGGAGCTGTTTTTT
.	TRBV7-7	.	TRBJ2-1	CASSIGRYNEQFF	TGTGCCAGCAGCATAGGGAGGTACAATGAGCAGTTCTTC
TRBD1	TRBV18	.	TRBJ2-7	CASSPDRGPYEQYF	TGTGCCAGCTCACCTGACAGGGGCCCCTACGAGCAGTACTTC
TRBD2	TRBV9	.	TRBJ2-1	CASSASGGAGMGQFF	TGTGCCAGCAGCGCTAGCGGGGGGGCAGGCATGGGGCAGTTCTTC
TRBD1	TRBV13	.	TRBJ1-1	CASSLYDRGHGTEAFF	TGTGCCAGCAGCTTATATGACAGGGGGCATGGCACTGAAGCTTTCTTT
.	TRBV5-5	.	TRBJ2-7	CASGGQGGDYEQYF	TGTGCCAGCGGCGGGCAGGGGGGCGACTACGAGCAGTACTTC
.	TRBV4-3	.	TRBJ1-5	CASSQGTAYNQPQHF	TGCGCCAGCAGCCAAGGGACAGCTTACAATCAGCCCCAGCATTTT
.	TRBV5-1	.	TRBJ1-5	CASSLDGGSNQPQHF	TGCGCCAGCAGCTTGGATGGGGGCAGCAATCAGCCCCAGCATTTT
.	TRBV5-1	.	TRBJ1-2	CASTPQANYGYTF	TGCGCCAGCACCCCCCAGGCTAACTATGGCTACACCTTC
.	TRBV7-2	many	TRBJ1-6	CASSQDRNNSPLHF	TGTGCCAGCAGCCAGGACAGAAATAATTCACCCCTCCACTTT